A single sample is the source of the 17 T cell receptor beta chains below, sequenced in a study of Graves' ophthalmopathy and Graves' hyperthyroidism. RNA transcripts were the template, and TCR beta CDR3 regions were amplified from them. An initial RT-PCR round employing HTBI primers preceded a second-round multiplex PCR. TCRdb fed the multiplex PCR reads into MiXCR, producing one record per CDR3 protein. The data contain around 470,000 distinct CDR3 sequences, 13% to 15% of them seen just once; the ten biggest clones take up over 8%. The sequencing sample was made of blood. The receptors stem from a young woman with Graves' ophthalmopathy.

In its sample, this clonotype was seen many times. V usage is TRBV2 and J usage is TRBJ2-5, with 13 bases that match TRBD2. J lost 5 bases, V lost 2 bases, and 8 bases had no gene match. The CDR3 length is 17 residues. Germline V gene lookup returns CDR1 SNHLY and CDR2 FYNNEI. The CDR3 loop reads CASSEYAGLAGYETQYF. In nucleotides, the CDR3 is TGTGCCAGCAGTGAATATGCGGGACTAGCGGGGTATGAGACCCAGTACTTC. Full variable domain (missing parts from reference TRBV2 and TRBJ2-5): EPEVTQTPSHQVTQMGQEVILRCVPISNHLYFYWYRQILGQKVEFLVSFYNNEISEKSEIFDDQFSVERPDGSNFTLKIRSTKLEDSAMYFCASSEYAGLAGYETQYFGPGTRLLVL.

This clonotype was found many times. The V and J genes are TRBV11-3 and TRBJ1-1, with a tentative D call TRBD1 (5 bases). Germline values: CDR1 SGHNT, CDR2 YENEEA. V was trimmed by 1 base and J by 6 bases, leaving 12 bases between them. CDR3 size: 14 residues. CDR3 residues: CASSLGSVGPEAFF. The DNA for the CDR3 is TGTGCCAGCAGCTTAGGGAGCGTGGGGCCTGAAGCTTTCTTT.

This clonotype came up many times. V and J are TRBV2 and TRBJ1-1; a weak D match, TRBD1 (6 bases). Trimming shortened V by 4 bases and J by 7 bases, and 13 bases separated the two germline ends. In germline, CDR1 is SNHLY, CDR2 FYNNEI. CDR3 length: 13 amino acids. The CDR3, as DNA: TGTGCCAGCAGTGGCGTTGGGGACATTGAAGCTTTCTTT. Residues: CASSGVGDIEAFF.

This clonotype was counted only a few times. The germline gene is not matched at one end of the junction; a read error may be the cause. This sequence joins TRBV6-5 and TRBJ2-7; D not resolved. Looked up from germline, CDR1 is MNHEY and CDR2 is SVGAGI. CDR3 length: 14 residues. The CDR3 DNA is TGTGCCGGCAGTTATAGGGAACTCCCCTACGAGCAGTACTTC. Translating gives CAGSYRELPYEQYF.

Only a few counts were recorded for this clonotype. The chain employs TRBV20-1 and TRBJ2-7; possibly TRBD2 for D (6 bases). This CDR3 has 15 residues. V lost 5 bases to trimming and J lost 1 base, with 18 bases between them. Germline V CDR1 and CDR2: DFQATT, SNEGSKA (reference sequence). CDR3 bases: TGCAGTGCTTCTTCCTCAGCGCGGGGATCCTACGAGCAGTACTTC. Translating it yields CSASSSARGSYEQYF.

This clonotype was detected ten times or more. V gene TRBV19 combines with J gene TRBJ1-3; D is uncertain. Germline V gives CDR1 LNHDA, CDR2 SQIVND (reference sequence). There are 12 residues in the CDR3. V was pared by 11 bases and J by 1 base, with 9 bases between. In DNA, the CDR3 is TGTGCCGCCGGAAGTTCTGGAAACACCATATATTTT. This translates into CAAGSSGNTIYF.

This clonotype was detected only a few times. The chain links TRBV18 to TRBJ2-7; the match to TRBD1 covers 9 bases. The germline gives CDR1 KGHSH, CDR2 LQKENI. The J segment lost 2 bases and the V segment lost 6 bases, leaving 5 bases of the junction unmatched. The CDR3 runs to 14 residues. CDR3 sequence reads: CASSRQGVAYEQYF. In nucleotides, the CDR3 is TGTGCCAGCTCGAGACAGGGGGTGGCCTACGAGCAGTACTTC.

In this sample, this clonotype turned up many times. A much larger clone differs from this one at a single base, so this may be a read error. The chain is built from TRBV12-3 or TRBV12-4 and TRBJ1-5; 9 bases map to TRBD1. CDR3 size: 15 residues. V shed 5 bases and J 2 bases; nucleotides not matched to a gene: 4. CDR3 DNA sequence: TGTGCCAGCAGTCCCGGGACAGGGTGCAATCAGCCCCAGCATTTT. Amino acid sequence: CASSPGTGCNQPQHF.

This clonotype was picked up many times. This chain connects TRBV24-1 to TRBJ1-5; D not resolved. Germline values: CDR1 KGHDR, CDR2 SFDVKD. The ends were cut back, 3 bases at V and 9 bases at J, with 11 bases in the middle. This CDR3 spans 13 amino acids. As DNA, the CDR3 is TGTGCCACCAGTGATACGGTATCGCGGCCCCAGCATTTT. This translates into CATSDTVSRPQHF.

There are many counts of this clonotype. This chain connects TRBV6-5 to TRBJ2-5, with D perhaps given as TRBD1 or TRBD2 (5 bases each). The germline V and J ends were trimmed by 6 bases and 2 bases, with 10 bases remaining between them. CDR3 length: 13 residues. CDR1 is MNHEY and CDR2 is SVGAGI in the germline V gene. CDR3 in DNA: TGTGCCAGCAGACTCGAGGGGCAAGAGACCCAGTACTTC. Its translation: CASRLEGQETQYF.

Here the CDR3 DNA reads TGTGCCAGCAGCCCTCTACAGGGTTTAGGGGCCGGGGAGCTGTTTTTT. Translated: CASSPLQGLGAGELFF. The rearrangement uses TRBV11-2 and TRBJ2-2; tentative D call: TRBD1 (6 bases). The CDR3 spans 16 residues. The V gene's germline CDR1 is SGHAT and CDR2 FQNNGV. The V end was cut by 5 bases, the J end by 6 bases, with 19 bases between.

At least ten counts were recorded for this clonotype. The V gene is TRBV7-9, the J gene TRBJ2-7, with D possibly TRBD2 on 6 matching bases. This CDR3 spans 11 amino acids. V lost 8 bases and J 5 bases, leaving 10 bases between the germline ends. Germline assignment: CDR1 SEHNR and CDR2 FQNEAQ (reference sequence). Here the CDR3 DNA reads TGTGCCAGCTCGGGGGACCACGAGCAGTACTTC. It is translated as CASSGDHEQYF.

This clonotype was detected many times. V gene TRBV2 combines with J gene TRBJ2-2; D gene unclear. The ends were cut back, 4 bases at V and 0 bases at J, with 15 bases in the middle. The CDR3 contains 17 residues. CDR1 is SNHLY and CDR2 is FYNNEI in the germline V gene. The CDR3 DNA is TGTGCCAGCAGTGTTAGCACAGCCTCGGCGAACACCGGGGAGCTGTTTTTT. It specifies CASSVSTASANTGELFF. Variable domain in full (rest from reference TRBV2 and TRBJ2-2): EPEVTQTPSHQVTQMGQEVILRCVPISNHLYFYWYRQILGQKVEFLVSFYNNEISEKSEIFDDQFSVERPDGSNFTLKIRSTKLEDSAMYFCASSVSTASANTGELFFGEGSRLTVL.

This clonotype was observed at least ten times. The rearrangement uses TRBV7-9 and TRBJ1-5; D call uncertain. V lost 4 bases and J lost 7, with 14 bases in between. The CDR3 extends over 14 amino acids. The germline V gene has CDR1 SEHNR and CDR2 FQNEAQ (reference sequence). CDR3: CASSSTDRPQPQHF. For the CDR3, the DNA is TGTGCCAGCAGCTCAACTGATCGACCCCAGCCCCAGCATTTT. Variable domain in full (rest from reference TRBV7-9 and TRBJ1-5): DTGVSQNPRHKITKRGQNVTFRCDPISEHNRLYWYRQTLGQGPEFLTYFQNEAQLEKSRLLSDRFSAERPKGSFSTLEIQRTEQGDSAMYLCASSSTDRPQPQHFGDGTRLSIL.

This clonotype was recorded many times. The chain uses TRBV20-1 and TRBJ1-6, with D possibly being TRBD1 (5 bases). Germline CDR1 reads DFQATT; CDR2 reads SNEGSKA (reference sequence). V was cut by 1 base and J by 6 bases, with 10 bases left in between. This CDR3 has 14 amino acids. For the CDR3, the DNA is TGCAGTGCTAGAGTCAGGAGGGGTAATTCACCCCTCCACTTT. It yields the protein CSARVRRGNSPLHF.

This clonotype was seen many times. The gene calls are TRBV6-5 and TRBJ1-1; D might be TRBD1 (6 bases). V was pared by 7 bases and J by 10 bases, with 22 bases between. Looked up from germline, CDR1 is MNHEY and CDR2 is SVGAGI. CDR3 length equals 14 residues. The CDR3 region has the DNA TGTGCCAGCACTCACTTGGGACATCAGAAACGAGCTTTCTTT. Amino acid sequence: CASTHLGHQKRAFF.

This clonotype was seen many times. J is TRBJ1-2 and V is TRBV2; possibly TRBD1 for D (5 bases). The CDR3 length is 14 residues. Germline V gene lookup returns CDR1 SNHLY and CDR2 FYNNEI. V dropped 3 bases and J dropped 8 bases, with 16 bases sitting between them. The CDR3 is CASSESSVGDGYTF. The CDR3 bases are TGTGCCAGCAGTGAGTCGTCAGTGGGGGACGGCTACACCTTC.